Listed below are T cell receptor beta chains from one sample, sequenced in a study of blood T cell repertoires in COVID-19. The protocol was immunoSEQ multiplex PCR, while the TCRdb copy is restricted to in-frame clones and leaves out a portion. The table lists fewer than 45,000 clones, 90% to 95% of them singletons. The material sequenced was peripheral blood. Receptor source: a woman aged 25 to 39 in a cohort sampled during active COVID-19. Each CDR3 is given with its conserved first and last residue. A D gene is named only where the DNA matches it firmly. Clone size appears in some rows only: once, few, many, or a class for an expanded clone.

d_gene: -
abundance: -
j_gene: TRBJ1-5
len: 14
v_gene: TRBV2
CDR3nt: TGTGCCAGCAGTGCGGGCGCCGGGGATCAGCCCCAGCATTTT
CDR3aa: CASSAGAGDQPQHF

d_gene: TRBD1
abundance: -
j_gene: TRBJ2-3
len: 15
v_gene: TRBV9
CDR3nt: TGTGCCAGCAGCGAGGACAGGGGATGGGCAGATACGCAGTATTTT
CDR3aa: CASSEDRGWADTQYF

d_gene: TRBD1
abundance: -
j_gene: TRBJ1-5
len: 17
v_gene: TRBV4-2
CDR3nt: TGTGCCAGCAGCCAAGAGGGGCAGGGGGGATACAATCAGCCCCAGCATTTT
CDR3aa: CASSQEGQGGYNQPQHF

d_gene: TRBD2
abundance: -
j_gene: TRBJ2-1
len: 15
v_gene: TRBV5-1
CDR3nt: TGCGCCAGCAGCTTTACTAGCGGGAGTTCGAATGAGCAGTTCTTC
CDR3aa: CASSFTSGSSNEQFF

d_gene: -
abundance: -
j_gene: TRBJ1-2
len: 14
v_gene: TRBV24-1
CDR3nt: TGTGCCACCAGTGACATGGACGGACTCTATGGCTACACCTTC
CDR3aa: CATSDMDGLYGYTF

d_gene: -
abundance: -
j_gene: TRBJ1-4
len: 14
v_gene: TRBV6-6
CDR3nt: TGTGCCAGCAGTTACGGGCAGGGTCTCGAAAAACTGTTTTTT
CDR3aa: CASSYGQGLEKLFF

d_gene: -
abundance: -
j_gene: TRBJ2-3
len: 14
v_gene: TRBV2
CDR3nt: TGTGCCAGCAGCCGGGACACCTACACAGATACGCAGTATTTT
CDR3aa: CASSRDTYTDTQYF

d_gene: TRBD2
abundance: -
j_gene: TRBJ2-7
len: 16
v_gene: TRBV18
CDR3nt: TGTGCCAGCTCGTCTACTAGCGGTCTTAAATCCTACGAGCAGTACTTC
CDR3aa: CASSSTSGLKSYEQYF

d_gene: -
abundance: -
j_gene: TRBJ2-1
len: 15
v_gene: TRBV19
CDR3nt: TGTGCCAGTAGTCTCGGCCTAGGACAAAACAATGAGCAGTTCTTC
CDR3aa: CASSLGLGQNNEQFF

d_gene: -
abundance: -
j_gene: TRBJ2-2
len: 14
v_gene: TRBV5-1
CDR3nt: TGCGCCAGCAGCTTGTATGGGGACACCGGGAAGCTGTTTTTT
CDR3aa: CASSLYGDTGKLFF

d_gene: -
abundance: -
j_gene: TRBJ1-5
len: 15
v_gene: TRBV5-1
CDR3nt: TGCGCCAGCAGCCCGCGACATTTGGTGTCTCAGCCCCAGCATTTT
CDR3aa: CASSPRHLVSQPQHF

d_gene: TRBD2
abundance: -
j_gene: TRBJ2-7
len: 15
v_gene: TRBV5-4
CDR3nt: TGTGCCAGCAGCCGCCGACTAGCGGAGACCTACGAGCAGTACTTC
CDR3aa: CASSRRLAETYEQYF

d_gene: TRBD2
abundance: few
j_gene: TRBJ2-7
len: 14
v_gene: TRBV7-9
CDR3nt: TGTGCCAGCAGCAGATTAGCGGGAAAGGGGGAGCAGTACTTC
CDR3aa: CASSRLAGKGEQYF

d_gene: TRBD2
abundance: -
j_gene: TRBJ2-3
len: 14
v_gene: TRBV6-5
CDR3nt: TGTGCCAGCAGTAGGGACTATAGCACAGATACGCAGTATTTT
CDR3aa: CASSRDYSTDTQYF

d_gene: -
abundance: -
j_gene: TRBJ1-1
len: 13
v_gene: TRBV5-4
CDR3nt: TGTGCCAGCCGCCCAGGGATGAACACTGAAGCTTTCTTT
CDR3aa: CASRPGMNTEAFF

d_gene: -
abundance: -
j_gene: TRBJ2-2
len: 16
v_gene: TRBV6-2/TRBV6-3
CDR3nt: TGTGCCAGCAGTCCCATTGGGGCAGTGGGGACCGGGGAGCTGTTTTTT
CDR3aa: CASSPIGAVGTGELFF

d_gene: -
abundance: -
j_gene: TRBJ1-2
len: 13
v_gene: TRBV6-6
CDR3nt: TGTGCCAGCAGTTTCCCAAGGGGATATGGCTACACCTTC
CDR3aa: CASSFPRGYGYTF

d_gene: -
abundance: -
j_gene: TRBJ2-7
len: 14
v_gene: TRBV5-5
CDR3nt: TGTGCCAGCAGCTTGAGTTCAACAGTCTACGAGCAGTACTTC
CDR3aa: CASSLSSTVYEQYF

d_gene: -
abundance: -
j_gene: TRBJ1-1
len: 14
v_gene: TRBV14
CDR3nt: TGTGCCAGCAGCGTCACGCGGGGGGGCACTGAAGCTTTCTTT
CDR3aa: CASSVTRGGTEAFF

d_gene: TRBD2
abundance: -
j_gene: TRBJ2-3
len: 13
v_gene: TRBV27
CDR3nt: TGTGCCAGCAGTTTTCTCAGCGGGAACTACCCCGTGTTT
CDR3aa: CASSFLSGNYPVF

d_gene: -
abundance: -
j_gene: TRBJ1-5
len: 16
v_gene: TRBV4-1
CDR3nt: TGCGCCAGCAGCCAAGGATTGGGCATTAGCAATCAGCCCCAGCATTTT
CDR3aa: CASSQGLGISNQPQHF

d_gene: -
abundance: -
j_gene: TRBJ1-1
len: 11
v_gene: TRBV27
CDR3nt: TGTGCCACCCATTACAGGGTTAAAGCTTTCTTT
CDR3aa: CATHYRVKAFF

d_gene: -
abundance: once
j_gene: TRBJ2-3
len: 13
v_gene: TRBV30
CDR3nt: TGTGCCTGGAGTGGCGGGGACACAGATACGCAGTATTTT
CDR3aa: CAWSGGDTDTQYF

d_gene: -
abundance: -
j_gene: TRBJ1-4
len: 17
v_gene: TRBV14
CDR3nt: TGTGCCAGCAGCCAAGTGGGCAGGGGAAGGACTAATGAAAAACTGTTTTTT
CDR3aa: CASSQVGRGRTNEKLFF

d_gene: TRBD2
abundance: once
j_gene: TRBJ2-1
len: 18
v_gene: TRBV4-3
CDR3nt: TGCGCCAGCAGCCAAGAAAGTCGGGCTAGCGGGAGACGGGATGAGCAGTTCTTC
CDR3aa: CASSQESRASGRRDEQFF

d_gene: -
abundance: -
j_gene: TRBJ1-6
len: 14
v_gene: TRBV19
CDR3nt: TGTGCCAGTAGCGCGGAGAGGGTAAATTCACCCCTCCACTTT
CDR3aa: CASSAERVNSPLHF

d_gene: TRBD2
abundance: -
j_gene: TRBJ2-3
len: 17
v_gene: TRBV7-2
CDR3nt: TGTGCCAGCAGCTTAGTGGGGACTAGCGGTAGCACAGATACGCAGTATTTT
CDR3aa: CASSLVGTSGSTDTQYF

d_gene: -
abundance: once
j_gene: TRBJ1-4
len: 14
v_gene: TRBV28
CDR3nt: TGTGCCAGCAGTCGTGGGGGCGCCAATGAAAAACTGTTTTTT
CDR3aa: CASSRGGANEKLFF

d_gene: TRBD2
abundance: -
j_gene: TRBJ2-1
len: 19
v_gene: TRBV7-8
CDR3nt: TGTGCCAGCAGCGTATCTATAAGGGGGGGGACTAGCGGTGGAGGTGAGCAGTTCTTC
CDR3aa: CASSVSIRGGTSGGGEQFF

d_gene: -
abundance: -
j_gene: TRBJ1-2
len: 15
v_gene: TRBV18
CDR3nt: TGTGCCAGCTCACCCTCGACAGGTGGCTACTATGGCTACACCTTC
CDR3aa: CASSPSTGGYYGYTF

d_gene: -
abundance: -
j_gene: TRBJ2-6
len: 14
v_gene: TRBV6-5
CDR3nt: TGTGCCAGCAGAACAGGGTCGGGGGCCAACGTCCTGACTTTC
CDR3aa: CASRTGSGANVLTF

d_gene: -
abundance: -
j_gene: TRBJ1-2
len: 15
v_gene: TRBV24-1
CDR3nt: TGTGCCACCAGTGATTCACGCTCCAGGGGTGATGGCTACACCTTC
CDR3aa: CATSDSRSRGDGYTF

d_gene: TRBD1
abundance: -
j_gene: TRBJ2-7
len: 15
v_gene: TRBV5-4
CDR3nt: TGTGCCAGCAGCCCACCCGGGACAGGGGTCTACGAGCAGTACTTC
CDR3aa: CASSPPGTGVYEQYF

d_gene: -
abundance: -
j_gene: TRBJ2-7
len: 13
v_gene: TRBV25-1
CDR3nt: TGTGCCAGCAGCAGACTAGTTTTGGGCGAGCAGTACTTC
CDR3aa: CASSRLVLGEQYF

d_gene: TRBD2
abundance: -
j_gene: TRBJ2-6
len: 19
v_gene: TRBV19
CDR3nt: TGTGCCAGTAGTATTAGACTAGCGAGGCAGTCGAATGGGGCCAACGTCCTGACTTTC
CDR3aa: CASSIRLARQSNGANVLTF

d_gene: TRBD2
abundance: -
j_gene: TRBJ2-7
len: 14
v_gene: TRBV27
CDR3nt: TGTGCCAGCAGTTTTAGCGGGAGGCTCTACGAGCAGTACTTC
CDR3aa: CASSFSGRLYEQYF

d_gene: -
abundance: -
j_gene: TRBJ1-1
len: 14
v_gene: TRBV7-8
CDR3nt: TGTGCCAGCAGCCAGGACAGAGGGAACACTGAAGCTTTCTTT
CDR3aa: CASSQDRGNTEAFF

d_gene: TRBD2
abundance: once
j_gene: TRBJ2-1
len: 15
v_gene: TRBV2
CDR3nt: TGTGCCAGCAGTGAAGAGAATAGCGGGAGCGATGAGCAGTTCTTC
CDR3aa: CASSEENSGSDEQFF

d_gene: TRBD2
abundance: -
j_gene: TRBJ2-5
len: 15
v_gene: TRBV7-8
CDR3nt: TGTGCCAGCAGCTTTGCGGGGGGGATACAAGAGACCCAGTACTTC
CDR3aa: CASSFAGGIQETQYF

d_gene: -
abundance: -
j_gene: TRBJ1-1
len: 13
v_gene: TRBV12-3/TRBV12-4
CDR3nt: TGTGCCAGCAGTTTATTTGGGGGGGCCGTGGCTTTCTTT
CDR3aa: CASSLFGGAVAFF

d_gene: TRBD2
abundance: -
j_gene: TRBJ2-2
len: 17
v_gene: TRBV24-1
CDR3nt: TGTGCCACCAGTGGGGGCCAGCGGGAGAGGATCACCGGGGAGCTGTTTTTT
CDR3aa: CATSGGQRERITGELFF

d_gene: TRBD1
abundance: -
j_gene: TRBJ2-7
len: 12
v_gene: TRBV12-3/TRBV12-4
CDR3nt: TGTGCCAGCAGCCCGGACAGGGGCCGGGAGTACTTC
CDR3aa: CASSPDRGREYF